The 31 T cell receptor beta chains below come from one sample, sequenced in a study of CD8 T cells in ankylosing spondylitis. Each CDR3 protein is one row after TCRdb ran MiXCR on the 5' RACE reads. This sample carries 200,000 to 300,000 distinct CDR3 sequences, about 9.1% of them seen once, and the ten largest clones take nearly 7%. The sequenced sample consisted of blood, either unsorted or a sorted T cell fraction (not recorded which). These receptors all stem from a male donor with ankylosing spondylitis or in good health (not recorded which).

A remark on this clonotype: A much larger clone sits a single nucleotide away, making a read error possible. This chain joins TRBV20-1 and TRBJ2-7, with D perhaps TRBD1 (5 bases). CDR3 size: 14 residues. V lost 0 bases, J lost 5 bases, and 14 bases lay in between. CDR1 is DFQATT and CDR2 is SNEGSKA in the germline V gene (reference sequence). The CDR3 bases are TGCAGTGCTAGAGATCGAAAGGGGATCAACGAGCAGTACTTC. It translates to CSARDRKGINEQYF.

This clonotype has at least ten counts. CDR3 in amino acids: CASSLDVRTGNNEQFF. The CDR3 DNA follows: TGTGCCAGCAGTTTAGATGTCCGGACAGGGAATAATGAGCAGTTCTTC. The chain links TRBV12-3 or TRBV12-4 to TRBJ2-1, with 8 bases that match TRBD1. The J segment lost 7 bases and the V segment lost 1 base, leaving 9 bases of the junction unmatched. The CDR3 runs 16 residues.

V is TRBV3-1 and J is TRBJ2-5, with 7 bases fitting TRBD2. J gave up 1 base and V 10 bases, and 18 bases lay outside the gene matches. Looked up from germline, CDR1 is LGHDT and CDR2 is YNNKEL (reference sequence). The CDR3 totals 17 residues. CDR3 sequence (DNA): TGTGCCACCTCCCAAGATACTAGGGAGGGCATCCAAGAGACCCAGTACTTC. Its protein is CATSQDTREGIQETQYF.

This clonotype was seen ten or more times. This rearrangement joins TRBV12-3 or TRBV12-4 to TRBJ2-1, with TRBD2 matching over 8 bases. The CDR3 is 12 residues long. V shed 6 bases and J 14 bases; nucleotides not matched to a gene: 9. The CDR3 DNA is TGTGCCAGCAGAAAAGCCGGGACTAGAGAGTTCTTC. Protein sequence: CASRKAGTREFF.

This clonotype was recorded a few times. The rearrangement uses TRBV5-1 and TRBJ2-5; 10 bases map to TRBD1. This CDR3 spans 15 amino acids. Germline trimming cut 3 bases from V and 5 bases from J; bases unmatched to any gene: 7. Germline V CDR1 and CDR2: SGHRS, YFSETQ. The CDR3 region has the DNA TGCGCCAGCAGCTCGGACAGGGGGAGGAAGGAGACCCAGTACTTC. Translating it yields CASSSDRGRKETQYF.

This clonotype was seen repeatedly, ten times or more. J is TRBJ2-3 and V is TRBV20-1; D is undetermined. Germline lookup yields CDR1 DFQATT and CDR2 SNEGSKA (reference sequence). V was pared by 1 base and J by 4 bases, with 15 bases between. CDR3 size: 15 residues. The CDR3 sequence: CSARVISPIPDTQYF. DNA of the CDR3: TGCAGTGCTAGAGTAATCTCCCCAATCCCAGATACGCAGTATTTT.

The sample holds many counts of this clonotype. The rearrangement uses TRBV6-2 or TRBV6-3 and TRBJ1-1; TRBD1 aligns across 7 bases. V was clipped by 6 bases and J by 7 bases; unmatched bases: 14. CDR3 length equals 15 residues. Per the germline V gene, CDR1 is MNHEY and CDR2 is SVGEGT. CDR3 loop: CASSKLYRGTGEAFF. DNA of the CDR3: TGTGCCAGCAGCAAGCTTTACAGGGGAACGGGTGAAGCTTTCTTT.

The V gene is TRBV7-9, the J gene TRBJ1-2, with D perhaps TRBD1 (5 bases). CDR1 is SEHNR, CDR2 FQNEAQ, per germline (reference sequence). Trimming pared 1 base from V and 4 bases from J, leaving 16 bases between. The CDR3 runs to 16 residues. CDR3 sequence (DNA): TGTGCCAGCAGCTTAGAAGATACGGGACCCATCTATGGCTACACCTTC. Translated: CASSLEDTGPIYGYTF.

This clonotype has just a few counts. The chain has TRBV6-5 and TRBJ2-7; no clear D gene. CDR1 is MNHEY and CDR2 is SVGAGI in the germline V gene. V dropped 0 bases and J dropped 4 bases, with 22 bases sitting between them. The CDR3 length is 18 residues. CDR3 coding DNA: TGTGCCAGCAGTTACTCTGGGCCGACCGGCGCCGAGGAATACGAGCAGTACTTC. This translates into CASSYSGPTGAEEYEQYF.

Of note for this clonotype: With a much larger clone just one base away, this may be a read error. This chain joins TRBV10-3 and TRBJ1-6; D ambiguous. The CDR3 runs to 14 residues. Germline values: CDR1 ENHRY, CDR2 SYGVKD. The V and J ends lost 6 bases and 7 bases respectively, with 13 bases between them. CDR3 region: CAIRRNAGNSPLHF. CDR3 nucleotides: TGTGCCATCAGGAGGAACGCGGGGAATTCACCCCTCCACTTT.

This clonotype was observed a handful of times. This chain connects TRBV30 to TRBJ2-1; D uncertain. CDR1 is GTSNPN, CDR2 SVGIG, per germline (reference sequence). The CDR3 sequence is 11 residues long. Trimming pared 3 bases from V and 3 bases from J, leaving 3 bases between. The CDR3 sequence: CAWSIYNEQFF. The CDR3 DNA reads TGTGCCTGGAGCATCTACAATGAGCAGTTCTTC. Complete variable domain (other parts from reference TRBV30 and TRBJ2-1): SQTIHQWPATLVQPVGSPLSLECTVEGTSNPNLYWYRQAAGRGLQLLFYSVGIGQISSEVPQNLSASRPQDRQFILSSKKLLLSDSGFYLCAWSIYNEQFFGPGTRLTVL.

This clonotype came up many times. The chain is built from TRBV5-1 and TRBJ1-1; tentative D call: TRBD1 (5 bases). This CDR3 is built from 14 residues. Per the germline V gene, CDR1 is SGHRS and CDR2 is YFSETQ. The V and J ends lost 5 bases and 4 bases respectively, with 15 bases between them. CDR3 coding DNA: TGCGCCAGCAGGGGGGAGACAGCGCCCACTGAAGCTTTCTTT. It specifies CASRGETAPTEAFF. Drawing the rest from reference TRBV5-1 and TRBJ1-1, the complete variable domain is KAGVTQTPRYLIKTRGQQVTLSCSPISGHRSVSWYQQTPGQGLQFLFEYFSETQRNKGNFPGRFSGRQFSNSRSEMNVSTLELGDSALYLCASRGETAPTEAFFGQGTRLTVV.

At least ten counts were recorded for this clonotype. The gene calls are TRBV7-8 and TRBJ2-1, with a tentative D call TRBD2 (6 bases). The germline CDR1 and CDR2 sequences are SGHVS and FQNEAQ. The ends were cut back, 3 bases at V and 6 bases at J, with 12 bases in the middle. The CDR3 sequence is 14 residues long. The CDR3 nucleotides read TGTGCCAGCAGCTTCCTCCCGGGAGCCAATGAGCAGTTCTTC. As protein: CASSFLPGANEQFF.

This chain joins TRBV10-3 and TRBJ2-7; no clear D. Deletions cut 0 bases from V and 0 bases from J, with 15 bases between. The CDR3 covers 17 residues. Germline CDR1 ENHRY, CDR2 SYGVKD. CDR3 sequence (DNA): TGTGCCATCAGTGAGTCTCTGGTGCCTCCGATCTCCTACGAGCAGTACTTC. Translating it yields CAISESLVPPISYEQYF.

In this sample, this clonotype turned up many times. The rearrangement joins TRBV25-1 to TRBJ1-6; 7 bases map to TRBD1. Germline V gene data show CDR1 as MGHDK and CDR2 as SYGVNS. V shed 5 bases and J 8 bases; nucleotides not matched to a gene: 15. The CDR3 runs to 17 residues. CDR3 sequence: CASSPLEGAVPYSPLHF. CDR3 sequence (DNA): TGTGCCAGCAGTCCATTAGAGGGGGCAGTTCCGTATTCACCCCTCCACTTT.

This clonotype was counted a few times. This chain's CDR3 is CASNRPGQGHDTQYF. As DNA, the CDR3 is TGTGCCAGCAACCGACCGGGACAGGGTCACGATACGCAGTATTTT. This chain connects TRBV5-6 to TRBJ2-3; 9 bases are shared with TRBD1. The CDR3 runs 15 residues. The V and J ends lost 6 bases and 6 bases, in that order; junction bases with no gene match: 11. Germline assignment: CDR1 SGHDT and CDR2 YYEEEE.

This clonotype was detected ten times or more. V usage is TRBV10-3 and J usage is TRBJ1-2, with TRBD1 identical over 9 bases. CDR1 ENHRY and CDR2 SYGVKD come from the germline V gene. Unmatched junction bases numbered 16, after V lost 6 bases and J lost 8 bases. This CDR3 contains 16 residues. CDR3 amino acids: CAIRTPRPQGADGYTF. CDR3 coding DNA: TGTGCCATCAGGACCCCCCGTCCACAGGGGGCGGACGGCTACACCTTC.

The rearrangement joins TRBV7-8 to TRBJ2-2, with 12 positions matching TRBD2. Germline V gene sequence: CDR1 SGHVS, CDR2 FQNEAQ. This CDR3 is 16 amino acids long. Trimming cost V 3 bases and J 6 bases; bases outside gene matches: 5. The CDR3 protein is CASSFGLAGKAGELFF. CDR3 sequence (DNA): TGTGCCAGCAGCTTCGGACTAGCGGGGAAAGCCGGGGAGCTGTTTTTT.

Notes on this clonotype: A read error may explain this, as a much larger clone is one base away. This rearrangement joins TRBV20-1 to TRBJ2-7; D possibly uses TRBD1 or TRBD2 (5 bases each). The germline CDR1 and CDR2 sequences are DFQATT and SNEGSKA (reference sequence). Trimming cost V 1 base and J 2 bases, with 27 bases left between them. The CDR3 is 19 residues long. CDR3 amino acids: CSARGAGHGREPSPYEQYF. The CDR3 DNA is TGCAGTGCTAGAGGAGCAGGACACGGAAGGGAGCCTAGCCCCTACGAGCAGTACTTC.

This clonotype was observed many times. The chain couples TRBV25-1 to TRBJ1-1; 10 bases fit TRBD1. V lost 9 bases to trimming and J lost 8 bases; unmatched junction nucleotides: 12. The CDR3 runs 14 residues. CDR1 and CDR2 (germline): MGHDK, SYGVNS. The CDR3 sequence: CASQGTGEGLEAFF. The CDR3 region has the DNA TGTGCCAGTCAGGGGACAGGGGAAGGATTGGAAGCTTTCTTT.

Many counts were recorded for this clonotype. The chain uses TRBV7-2 and TRBJ2-2, with 8 bases aligning to TRBD1. Per the germline V gene, CDR1 is SGHTA and CDR2 is FQGNSA. The CDR3 has 14 amino acids. The junction had 4 bases not matched to a gene; V was cut back by 5 bases and J by 5 bases. CDR3: CASSGRTGTGELFF. CDR3 DNA sequence: TGTGCCAGCAGCGGGAGGACAGGGACCGGGGAGCTGTTTTTT.

This clonotype showed up many times. CDR3 DNA sequence: TGTGCCAGCAGTTTGTCACAGGGCATCACTGAAGCTTTCTTT. Translating gives CASSLSQGITEAFF. V usage is TRBV28 and J usage is TRBJ1-1, with D possibly matching TRBD1 (6 bases). This CDR3 has 14 residues. V gave up 3 bases and J gave up 4 bases, with 12 bases separating them. Per the germline V gene, CDR1 is MDHEN and CDR2 is SYDVKM.

This clonotype was observed many times. This chain uses TRBV5-8 with TRBJ2-3, with TRBD1 matching over 10 bases. The V segment lost 3 bases and the J segment 6 bases; nucleotides outside the gene matches: 7. The CDR3 loop spans 15 amino acids. CDR1 and CDR2 (germline): SGHTS, YDEGEE. CDR3 loop: CASSSGTGAGDTQYF. In nucleotides, the CDR3 is TGTGCCAGCAGCTCCGGGACAGGGGCCGGGGATACGCAGTATTTT.

This clonotype was seen at least ten times. The chain combines TRBV3-1 with TRBJ2-1, with D hard to call. Trimming took 3 bases from V and 5 from J, leaving 5 bases between them. CDR1 LGHDT and CDR2 YNNKEL come from the germline V gene (reference sequence). The CDR3 sequence is 12 residues long. The CDR3, as DNA: TGTGCCAGCAGCCACAGGCACAATGAGCAGTTCTTC. Translation: CASSHRHNEQFF.

A few counts support this clonotype. The rearrangement links TRBV20-1 to TRBJ2-7; possibly TRBD1 for D (5 bases). CDR1 and CDR2 from the germline V gene are DFQATT and SNEGSKA (reference sequence). This CDR3 contains 15 residues. Trimming took off 3 bases at V and 2 bases at J, with 17 bases between the two ends. The CDR3 DNA follows: TGCAGTGCTAGTTTCCCAGGGCATATTACCTACGAGCAGTACTTC. It yields the protein CSASFPGHITYEQYF.

Many counts were recorded for this clonotype. One end of the junction does not line up with germline, which may come from a read error. The V gene is TRBV20-1, the J gene TRBJ2-1; D possibly uses TRBD1 or TRBD2 (6 bases each). This CDR3 is 15 amino acids long. Germline lookup yields CDR1 DFQATT and CDR2 SNEGSKA (reference sequence). The CDR3 reads CSARGGTFSYNEQFF. The CDR3 bases are TGCAGTGCGAGAGGGGGGACTTTCTCCTACAATGAGCAGTTCTTC.

The genes are TRBV7-9 and TRBJ2-5; D not certain. Germline V gene lookup returns CDR1 SEHNR and CDR2 FQNEAQ (reference sequence). The CDR3 has 14 amino acids. Deletions cut 1 base from V and 5 bases from J, with 11 bases between. As DNA, the CDR3 is TGTGCCAGCAGCTTAGGCGGTCGGCTGGAGACCCAGTACTTC. Residues: CASSLGGRLETQYF.

This clonotype was counted many times. The chain carries TRBV7-2 and TRBJ2-7; D possibly corresponds to TRBD1 (5 bases). V lost 1 base, J lost 0 bases, and 10 bases lay in between. This CDR3 contains 15 residues. Germline V gives CDR1 SGHTA, CDR2 FQGNSA. The CDR3 DNA reads TGTGCCAGCAGCTTAGTAGGTGGACACTCCTACGAGCAGTACTTC. Translation gives CASSLVGGHSYEQYF.

In its sample, this clonotype was seen many times. CDR3 sequence: CATSSMSNQPQHF. In nucleotides, the CDR3 is TGTGCCACCAGCAGTATGAGCAATCAGCCCCAGCATTTT. This chain connects TRBV15 to TRBJ1-5; D not resolved. This CDR3 contains 13 residues. V was shortened by 3 bases and J by 1 base, with 4 bases between the two germline ends. Per germline, CDR1 LNHNV and CDR2 YYDKDF (reference sequence).

This clonotype was observed at least ten times. This sequence joins TRBV5-1 and TRBJ1-1, with a possible D match to TRBD1 (5 bases). The V gene lost 4 bases and the J gene lost 0 bases, with 10 bases spanning the gap. The germline gives CDR1 SGHRS, CDR2 YFSETQ. The CDR3 runs 14 residues. As DNA, the CDR3 is TGCGCCAGCAGCCCCCAGGGTCTGAACACTGAAGCTTTCTTT. Translating gives CASSPQGLNTEAFF.

The table lists this clonotype with many counts. This chain joins TRBV19 and TRBJ2-1, with 11 bases matching TRBD2. Germline V gene data show CDR1 as LNHDA and CDR2 as SQIVND (reference sequence). The CDR3 length is 16 residues. Trimming cost V 5 bases and J 5 bases; bases outside gene matches: 8. The CDR3 reads CASSGSGRATHNEQFF. The CDR3, as DNA: TGTGCCAGTAGTGGTAGCGGGAGGGCGACCCACAATGAGCAGTTCTTC.